This TCR beta chain stems from a study of blood T cell repertoires in COVID-19. Background on the study: Samples taken during acute and convalescent COVID-19 were collected in the United States, Italy and Spain. T cells, B-cell-depleted T cells, or PBMCs provided the cDNA or gDNA that served as material.

As handled by the study authors: Estimation of nucleated cell counts was performed using reference gene primer amplification. Sequencing used immunoSEQ multiplex PCR; TCRdb keeps in-frame clones, though not all of them. The DNA gave D and trimming, while V, J and clone size come from that table. The sample lists 90,000 to 130,000 clones, about 89% occurring once. The CDR3 loop spans 15 amino acids. Germline loops: CDR1 LNHDA, CDR2 SQIVND (reference sequence). Losses at the gene ends were 6 bases for V and 4 bases for J; bases not matched to a gene: 6. The chain combines TRBV19 with TRBJ1-6; 7 nucleotides align to TRBD1. The sequenced material came from peripheral blood. This clonotype was obtained from a man aged 40-49 years with acute or convalescent COVID-19. The CDR3 region has the DNA TGTGCCAGTAGGGGGGGCAGGGGGTATAATTCACCCCTCCACTTT. Protein product: CASRGGRGYNSPLHF.